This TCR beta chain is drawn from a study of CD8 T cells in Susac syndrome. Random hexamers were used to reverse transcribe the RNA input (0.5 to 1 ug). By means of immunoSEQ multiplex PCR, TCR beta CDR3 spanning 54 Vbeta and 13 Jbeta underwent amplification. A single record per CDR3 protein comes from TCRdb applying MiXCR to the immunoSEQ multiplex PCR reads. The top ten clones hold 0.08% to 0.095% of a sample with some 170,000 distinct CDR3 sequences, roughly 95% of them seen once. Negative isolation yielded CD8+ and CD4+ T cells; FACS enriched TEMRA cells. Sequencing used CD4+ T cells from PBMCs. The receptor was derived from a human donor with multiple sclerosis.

The CDR3 is CASSSSGSSYNEQFF. CDR3 DNA sequence: TGTGCCAGCAGTTCGTCGGGGAGCTCCTACAATGAGCAGTTCTTC. The J gene is TRBJ2-1, the V gene TRBV27, with D maybe TRBD2 (5 bases). V dropped 4 bases and J dropped 0 bases, with 10 bases sitting between them. CDR3 length: 15 residues. Germline V gene sequence: CDR1 MNHEY, CDR2 SMNVEV (reference sequence).